The TCR beta chain described here comes from a study of T-cell reconstitution after alpha-beta-depleted transplantation in children. Looked up from germline, CDR1 is DFQATT and CDR2 is SNEGSKA (reference sequence). The CDR3 is 16 residues long. V shed 0 bases and J 10 bases; nucleotides not matched to a gene: 14. Construction of the TCRbeta library involved unique molecular identifiers. MiXCR was run by TCRdb on the PCR reads, yielding one entry per CDR3 protein. The sample lists roughly 180,000 distinct CDR3 sequences; roughly 15% were seen once. This receptor was obtained from a human donor who donated a stem cell graft to a child with acute lymphoblastic leukemia. The chain has TRBV20-1 and TRBJ2-1, with 8 bases that match TRBD2. The specimen comprised PBMCs from the stem cell graft donor, sampled from the stem cell graft. The CDR3 protein is CSARDTSGSRSREQFF. The CDR3 nucleotides read TGCAGTGCTAGAGATACGAGCGGGAGTCGAAGCCGGGAGCAGTTCTTC.